Detailed here is one T cell receptor beta chain. This clonotype was detected ten times or more. What this receptor recognizes is not known. Within one base of it there is no much larger clone, and no base qualities were kept. Reads for this sample came from an Illumina HiSeq 2500. TCR beta libraries were prepared by quantitative 5'-RACE with molecular barcodes. Per the authors' processing: A new computational method, built on a probabilistic model of VDJ rearrangement, was used to identify disease-linked TCR variants. The public reads were reanalyzed by TCRdb: fastp trimming at Q25, MiXCR alignment, in-frame beta chains only. Records with the same CDR3 protein are collapsed into one entry carrying the most frequent genes and DNA. TCRdb, not the authors, supplied the V and J calls. This sample has around 210,000 distinct CDR3 sequences in its table, and 7.5% to 9.5% of those were observed once. The top ten clones comprise about 5% of the sample.

The V end loses 6 bases and the J end loses 4 bases, and a stretch of 17 bases separates them. The CDR3 has 15 amino acids, counting the end cysteine and phenylalanine. The entry retains the CDR3 DNA only, 45 bases that are in frame from base 1. According to the germline V gene, CDR1 reads KGHSH and CDR2 reads LQKENI. The data are from a study of CD8 T cells in ankylosing spondylitis (dated by TCRdb to 2017 to 2019). Describing the broader study: The study set out to find disease-linked TCR variants by profiling T cell receptor beta repertoires in ankylosing spondylitis patients and healthy donors. Peripheral blood was sampled, and synovial fluid was additionally collected from ankylosing spondylitis patients. The whole study cohort included 108 healthy donors and 25 or so ankylosing spondylitis patients.

Paper-wide results and their limitations: Blood from ankylosing spondylitis patients appeared to be characterized by a TCR beta motif made up of about 8 highly homologous amino acid variants. Some TCR beta motif variants had previously been reported in synovial fluid and blood of reactive arthritis patients, which suggested common disease-initiation mechanisms. The disease-linked clones were reported as significantly enriched in matched synovial fluid samples from ankylosing spondylitis patients. The disease-linked clones had a CD8+ phenotype and were found at relatively low frequencies in peripheral blood.

Sequencing was carried out using blood, either unsorted or a sorted T cell fraction (not recorded which). The rearrangement joined TRBV18 to TRBJ2-3; the D gene could be either TRBD1 or TRBD2, each agreeing at 6 bases. The TCR was taken from a female donor with ankylosing spondylitis or in good health (not recorded which). In nucleotide form, the sequence is TGTGCCAGCTCGGACAGAGGAGGGTACGCAGATACGCAGTATTTT. Translation gives CASSDRGGYADTQYF.